Below, 18 T cell receptor beta chains from the same sample are listed, as sequenced in a study of regulatory T cells in long-lasting Graves disease. Building of the TCR beta libraries involved iRepertoire HTBI primers and Arm-PCR of CDR3 regions. In TCRdb, the multiplex PCR reads were re-called with MiXCR into one record per CDR3 protein. The profile shows more than 350,000 distinct CDR3 sequences, around 14% of them singletons. The time point is: newly diagnosed GD, antithyroid drugs for less than 3 months. RNA extracted from PBMCs served as the sequencing template. The sample was also reused in another study, on T cells in Graves' hyperthyroidism and ophthalmopathy.

The source was peripheral blood mononuclear cells (PBMCs), collected at new diagnosis, from a patient treated with antithyroid drugs. All receptors derive from a woman aged 25 to 39 with Graves disease.

The table lists this clonotype with a few counts. Here the CDR3 DNA reads TGCGCCAGCAGCTTGATCCTAGCGGGAGTTAACTACGAGCAGTACTTC. It yields the protein CASSLILAGVNYEQYF. The genes are TRBV5-1 and TRBJ2-7; 10 bases align to TRBD2. J was trimmed by 3 bases and V by 1 base; bases with no gene match: 7. This CDR3 region has 16 residues. Germline V gene sequence: CDR1 SGHRS, CDR2 YFSETQ.

This clonotype appeared many times. The chain couples TRBV28 to TRBJ2-7; TRBD1 is a possible D gene (5 bases). The CDR3 has 16 amino acids. V shed 6 bases and J shed 0 bases, with 18 bases lying between them. The germline CDR1 and CDR2 sequences are MDHEN and SYDVKM. The CDR3 sequence: CASRFRQTASSYEQYF. CDR3 coding DNA: TGTGCCAGCAGGTTTCGACAGACCGCAAGCTCCTACGAGCAGTACTTC.

This clonotype has ten or more counts. The chain couples TRBV7-8 to TRBJ2-7, with D unresolved. Germline V gene data show CDR1 as SGHVS and CDR2 as FQNEAQ. This CDR3 spans 15 amino acids. The V and J ends lost 4 bases and 3 bases respectively, with 16 bases between them. In nucleotides, the CDR3 is TGTGCCAGCAGCTCAGAAAGGTGGCCGGGCTACGAGCAGTACTTC. Amino acid sequence: CASSSERWPGYEQYF.

This clonotype has at least ten counts. The chain joins TRBV7-3 to TRBJ2-7, with 9 positions matching TRBD2. V was clipped by 4 bases and J by 3 bases; unmatched bases: 1. CDR1 is SGHTA and CDR2 is FQGTGA in the germline V gene. CDR3 length: 13 amino acids. The CDR3 loop is CASSSTSGYEQYF. The CDR3 coding sequence is TGTGCCAGCAGCTCGACTAGCGGCTACGAGCAGTACTTC.

This clonotype appeared many times. This chain uses TRBV6-5 with TRBJ1-4, with 8 bases fitting TRBD1. The CDR3 is 14 residues long. Germline loops: CDR1 MNHEY, CDR2 SVGAGI. V gave up 3 bases and J gave up 7 bases; unmatched junction bases: 4. This CDR3 is CASSYQGASEKLFF. The CDR3 DNA is TGTGCCAGCAGTTATCAGGGGGCATCTGAAAAACTGTTTTTT.

On this clonotype itself: It may be a read error: a sequence one base away is much more abundant. This rearrangement joins TRBV29-1 to TRBJ2-5, with TRBD1 as a possible D gene (7 bases). CDR3 length: 13 residues. With 4 bases removed from V and 9 bases from J, the gap between germline ends came to 18 bases. The germline gives CDR1 SQVTM, CDR2 ANQGSEA. The CDR3 loop is CSVGRDSWEAQYF. The DNA for the CDR3 is TGCAGCGTTGGCAGGGACAGTTGGGAGGCCCAGTACTTC. The full variable domain, with the rest looked up from reference TRBV29-1 and TRBJ2-5, is SAVISQKPSRDICQRGTSLTIQCQVDSQVTMMFWYRQQPGQSLTLIATANQGSEATYESGFVIDKFPISRPNLTFSTLTVSNMSPEDSSIYLCSVGRDSWEAQYFGPGTRLLVL.

This clonotype was observed many times. The chain carries TRBV2 and TRBJ1-2; D unclear. CDR3 length equals 14 residues. V was shortened by 6 bases and J by 7 bases, with 18 bases between the two germline ends. CDR1 SNHLY and CDR2 FYNNEI come from the germline V gene. CDR3 DNA sequence: TGTGCCAGCAGCCCCCTGACCTCGACGTCTGGCTACACCTTC. This encodes CASSPLTSTSGYTF.

The sample holds many counts of this clonotype. The genes are TRBV13 and TRBJ2-1, with 13 bases fitting TRBD2. Trimming took 6 bases from V and 5 from J; bases not matched to a gene: 10. The CDR3 covers 17 residues. Germline V gene lookup returns CDR1 PRHDT and CDR2 FYEKMQ (reference sequence). The CDR3 nucleotides read TGTGCCAGCAGTCCAGGATCAGGACTAGCGGGGGACAATGAGCAGTTCTTC. Translating it yields CASSPGSGLAGDNEQFF.

The rearrangement links TRBV10-3 to TRBJ1-1; D possibly corresponds to TRBD1 (5 bases). Trimming took off 6 bases at V and 6 bases at J, with 17 bases between the two ends. The CDR3 extends over 14 amino acids. In germline, CDR1 is ENHRY, CDR2 SYGVKD. CDR3 nucleotide sequence: TGTGCCATCAGCCCCCCGGCAGGGAGCTCTGAAGCTTTCTTT. Translated: CAISPPAGSSEAFF.

This clonotype appeared many times. The CDR3 DNA reads as TGTGCCATCAGCGAGATGGGGGCTGAAGCTTTCTTT. The encoded protein is CAISEMGAEAFF. The V and J genes are TRBV10-3 and TRBJ1-1; TRBD1 might be the D (5 bases). V lost 6 bases to trimming and J lost 6 bases, with 11 bases between them. Per germline, CDR1 ENHRY and CDR2 SYGVKD. The CDR3 spans 12 residues.

This clonotype was picked up many times. The chain combines TRBV11-2 with TRBJ2-1, with 7 bases matching TRBD1. The CDR3 covers 16 residues. Germline V gene sequence: CDR1 SGHAT, CDR2 FQNNGV. J gave up 7 bases and V 5 bases, and 14 bases lay outside the gene matches. This CDR3 reads CASSAQTGLLWNEQFF. CDR3 DNA: TGTGCCAGCAGCGCCCAGACAGGGCTCCTGTGGAATGAGCAGTTCTTC.

This clonotype was seen only a few times. The chain links TRBV28 to TRBJ2-7, with 7 bases fitting TRBD2. The CDR3 sequence is 14 residues long. Germline CDR1 MDHEN, CDR2 SYDVKM. V shed 6 bases and J 3 bases; nucleotides not matched to a gene: 8. The CDR3 coding sequence is TGTGCCAGCAGCGCTCCGGGAGGTGGCTACGAGCAGTACTTC. Protein product: CASSAPGGGYEQYF. Full variable domain (remainder filled in from reference TRBV28 and TRBJ2-7): DVKVTQSSRYLVKRTGEKVFLECVQDMDHENMFWYRQDPGLGLRLIYFSYDVKMKEKGDIPEGYSVSREKKERFSLILESASTNQTSMYLCASSAPGGGYEQYFGPGTRLTVT.

The sample holds many counts of this clonotype. The chain employs TRBV6-1 and TRBJ2-3, with a tentative D call TRBD1 (6 bases). With 7 bases removed from V and 4 bases from J, the gap between germline ends came to 18 bases. This CDR3 has 15 amino acids. The germline gives CDR1 MNHNS, CDR2 SASEGT. CDR3 sequence reads: CASTPGKAGADTQYF. The CDR3 region has the DNA TGTGCCAGCACCCCCGGAAAGGCAGGGGCAGATACGCAGTATTTT.

Many counts were recorded for this clonotype. The J gene is TRBJ2-1, the V gene TRBV2; 11 bases are a match to TRBD2. Germline V lookup: CDR1 SNHLY, CDR2 FYNNEI. This CDR3 has 15 amino acids. V lost 6 bases, J lost 5 bases, and 6 bases stayed unmatched. CDR3 sequence (DNA): TGTGCCAGCAGACGCGGACTAGCGGGCAACAATGAGCAGTTCTTC. It yields the protein CASRRGLAGNNEQFF.

This clonotype occurred a few times. The rearrangement links TRBV6-2 or TRBV6-3 to TRBJ2-3; D not resolved. The germline V and J ends were trimmed by 0 bases and 6 bases, with 4 bases remaining between them. CDR1 MNHEY and CDR2 SVGEGT come from the germline V gene. CDR3 length: 12 amino acids. The CDR3 DNA follows: TGTGCCAGCAGTTACTCTCGGGATACGCAGTATTTT. It encodes CASSYSRDTQYF.

The J gene is TRBJ2-5, the V gene TRBV12-3 or TRBV12-4; 8 bases match TRBD2. V lost 5 bases, J lost 0 bases, and 11 bases stayed unmatched. This CDR3 region has 17 residues. The CDR3 nucleotides read TGTGCCAGCAGTCCCCGACCGGGACTAGTTTACCAAGAGACCCAGTACTTC. Translated: CASSPRPGLVYQETQYF.

The CDR3 region is CASSIQEYGYTF. In DNA, the CDR3 is TGTGCCAGCAGTATTCAGGAGTATGGCTACACCTTC. The rearrangement uses TRBV6-1 and TRBJ1-2; D unclear. Germline V gives CDR1 MNHNS, CDR2 SASEGT. The CDR3 runs 12 residues. Trimming removed 5 bases at V and 5 bases at J, with 9 bases between.

This clonotype was detected ten times or more. The chain has TRBV20-1 and TRBJ1-2; no clear D gene. The CDR3 covers 13 residues. V lost 4 bases and J 7 bases, leaving 16 bases between the germline ends. Germline CDR1 DFQATT, CDR2 SNEGSKA (reference sequence). CDR3 residues: CSATLSEVRGYTF. CDR3 coding DNA: TGCAGTGCTACCTTGTCGGAGGTACGTGGCTACACCTTC.